One and the same sample provided the 27 T cell receptor beta chains below, sequenced in a study of post-analysis software for immune sequencing data. The antigens for these receptors are not known. Unique molecular identifiers were built into the TCR beta cDNA libraries. MiXCR was run by TCRdb on the PCR reads, yielding one entry per CDR3 protein. Of around 440,000 distinct CDR3 sequences in the sample, approximately 46% are singletons; the top ten hold about 12%. The study's findings and limits: TRBV5-6, TRBV5-1 and TRBV20-1 belonged to a set of about five TRBV segments that were more frequent in patients than controls.

The specimen sequenced was blood. These receptors were collected from a girl aged 5-17 years with multiple sclerosis.

The chain has TRBV7-3 and TRBJ1-4; D uncertain. The CDR3 has 13 residues. In germline, CDR1 is SGHTA, CDR2 FQGTGA. V was clipped by 0 bases and J by 8 bases, with 7 bases between them. This chain's CDR3 is CASSLTREEKLFF. The CDR3 coding sequence is TGTGCCAGCAGCTTAACTCGGGAGGAAAAACTGTTTTTT.

This clonotype has only one observation. CDR3 in DNA: TGTGCCACCAGCATCGGACTGATGAACACTGAAGCTTTCTTT. Translation: CATSIGLMNTEAFF. The V call is TRBV15, the J call TRBJ1-1; D not resolved. This CDR3 has 14 amino acids. Trimming removed 4 bases at V and 0 bases at J, with 9 bases between. Germline V lookup: CDR1 LNHNV, CDR2 YYDKDF (reference sequence).

Worth noting for this clonotype: A junction end diverges from the germline sequence, so it may reflect a read error. In DNA form, the CDR3 reads TGTGCCGGCAGCGTAGGAACTAGCAGTACTGAGCAGTTCTTC. This sequence encodes CAGSVGTSSTEQFF. The chain is built from TRBV9 and TRBJ2-1, with D possibly being TRBD2 (6 bases). The CDR3 covers 14 residues. CDR1 and CDR2 from the germline V gene are SGDLS and YYNGEE. Full variable domain (remainder filled in from reference TRBV9 and TRBJ2-1): DSGVTQTPKHLITATGQRVTLRCSPRSGDLSVYWYQQSLDQGLQFLIQYYNGEERAKGNILERFSAQQFPDLHSELNLSSLELGDSALYFCAGSVGTSSTEQFFGPGTRLTVL.

The V call is TRBV27, the J call TRBJ2-3; D is ambiguous. The CDR3 sequence is 13 residues long. The germline V gene has CDR1 MNHEY and CDR2 SMNVEV (reference sequence). V was shortened by 1 base and J by 4 bases, with 6 bases between the two germline ends. The CDR3 is CASSLWNPDTQYF. Written as DNA, the CDR3 is TGTGCCAGCAGTTTATGGAATCCAGATACGCAGTATTTT.

The V call is TRBV19, the J call TRBJ1-2; D is uncertain. CDR1 is LNHDA and CDR2 is SQIVND in the germline V gene (reference sequence). V was shortened by 9 bases and J by 5 bases, with 22 bases between the two germline ends. The CDR3 has 15 residues. The CDR3 sequence: CASQQSATRPYGYTF. The CDR3 coding sequence is TGTGCCAGCCAGCAGTCAGCCACCCGGCCGTATGGCTACACCTTC.

As to this clonotype: One end of the junction is discordant with germline, which a read error may explain. The chain employs TRBV5-1 and TRBJ2-6, with 7 bases that match TRBD1. Germline V gene lookup returns CDR1 SGHRS and CDR2 YFSETQ. The CDR3 has 19 amino acids. The CDR3 reads CASSPRTGWVLSGANVPTF. CDR3 coding DNA: TGCGCCAGCAGCCCGCGGACAGGTTGGGTACTTTCTGGGGCCAACGTCCCGACTTTC.

The chain links TRBV12-3 or TRBV12-4 to TRBJ2-7; the D call may be TRBD1 or TRBD2 (5 bases each). This CDR3 spans 16 amino acids. V was clipped by 5 bases and J by 1 base, with 18 bases between them. The DNA of the CDR3 is TGTGCCAGCAGTGGCACTCCAGGGAGTTTATCCTACGAGCAGTACTTC. Protein sequence: CASSGTPGSLSYEQYF.

This sequence joins TRBV20-1 and TRBJ1-3; D not resolved. The V gene lost 5 bases and the J gene lost 3 bases, with 5 bases spanning the gap. This CDR3 has 11 residues. Germline V CDR1 and CDR2: DFQATT, SNEGSKA (reference sequence). CDR3 region: CSALDGNTIYF. Written as DNA, the CDR3 is TGCAGTGCTCTGGATGGAAACACCATATATTTT.

V is TRBV28 and J is TRBJ1-3; TRBD1 is a possible D gene (5 bases). The CDR3 is 17 amino acids. V lost 6 bases and J 0 bases, leaving 18 bases between the germline ends. Looked up from germline, CDR1 is MDHEN and CDR2 is SYDVKM. CDR3 protein: CASRPPRGRISGNTIYF. The DNA of the CDR3 is TGTGCCAGCAGACCGCCCCGGGGCCGAATCTCTGGAAACACCATATATTTT.

This clonotype turned up a few times. The gene calls are TRBV6-5 and TRBJ2-1; D tentatively reads TRBD1 or TRBD2 (6 bases each). V was shortened by 5 bases and J by 10 bases, with 21 bases between the two germline ends. There are 15 residues in the CDR3. CDR1 is MNHEY, CDR2 SVGAGI, per germline. The CDR3 protein is CASSPPGASFKEQFF. In DNA form, the CDR3 reads TGTGCCAGCAGTCCCCCGGGGGCATCCTTCAAGGAGCAGTTCTTC.

J is TRBJ2-2 and V is TRBV27; 7 positions agree with TRBD1. J gave up 6 bases and V 5 bases, and 9 bases lay outside the gene matches. The V gene's germline CDR1 is MNHEY and CDR2 SMNVEV (reference sequence). The CDR3 consists of 15 residues. For the CDR3, the DNA is TGTGCCAGCAGTCTCCAGACAGGGAATTCCGGGGAGCTGTTTTTT. The encoded protein is CASSLQTGNSGELFF.

CDR3 sequence: CASSYSSGEVYEQYF. DNA for the CDR3: TGTGCCAGCAGTTACTCGAGTGGGGAGGTCTACGAGCAGTACTTC. V and J are TRBV6-6 and TRBJ2-7; the D gene is possibly TRBD2 (6 bases). From germline, CDR1 is MNHNY and CDR2 SVGAGI (reference sequence). The length of the CDR3 is 15 residues. Trimming removed 0 bases from V and 3 bases from J, with 12 bases in between.

The chain links TRBV28 to TRBJ2-5; the D is unclear. Trimming removed 2 bases at V and 5 bases at J, with 15 bases between. Germline CDR1 reads MDHEN; CDR2 reads SYDVKM. This CDR3 region has 15 residues. CDR3 in DNA: TGTGCCAGCAGTTTAAGTACCGAATTTGAGGAGACCCAGTACTTC. This sequence encodes CASSLSTEFEETQYF.

The J gene is TRBJ2-7, the V gene TRBV25-1; D ambiguous. The CDR3 is 17 residues long. V lost 4 bases and J 0 bases, leaving 19 bases between the germline ends. Germline loops: CDR1 MGHDK, CDR2 SYGVNS. CDR3 sequence (DNA): TGTGCCAGCAGTGGGGTTGGACCGACTGTGAGCTCCTACGAGCAGTACTTC. Encoded protein: CASSGVGPTVSSYEQYF.

The V gene is TRBV3-1, the J gene TRBJ2-5, with D possibly TRBD2 on 6 matching bases. In germline, CDR1 is LGHDT, CDR2 YNNKEL (reference sequence). The CDR3 has 18 residues. V shed 1 base and J shed 4 bases, with 22 bases lying between them. For the CDR3, the DNA is TGTGCCAGCAGCCAAGGACGGCGTCTTGGCGGGACGAGAGAGACCCAGTACTTC. Its translation is CASSQGRRLGGTRETQYF.

This rearrangement joins TRBV7-8 to TRBJ1-5, with 10 bases aligning to TRBD1. The CDR3 loop spans 16 amino acids. After removal of 1 base from V and 5 bases from J, the junction contained 5 bases not matched to a gene. Germline V gene data show CDR1 as SGHVS and CDR2 as FQNEAQ. In nucleotides, the CDR3 is TGTGCCAGCAGCTTAGAGGGGACAGGGGTTTATCAGCCCCAGCATTTT. It yields the protein CASSLEGTGVYQPQHF.

This chain uses TRBV5-1 with TRBJ2-5; 8 positions agree with TRBD1. Germline-derived CDR1 and CDR2 are SGHRS and YFSETQ. J was trimmed by 0 bases and V by 0 bases; bases with no gene match: 7. The CDR3 contains 17 residues. DNA of the CDR3: TGCGCCAGCAGCTTGGGCCTTGACAGGGGAGACCAAGAGACCCAGTACTTC. Translating it yields CASSLGLDRGDQETQYF. Looking up the rest from reference TRBV5-1 and TRBJ2-5 gives the full variable domain: KAGVTQTPRYLIKTRGQQVTLSCSPISGHRSVSWYQQTPGQGLQFLFEYFSETQRNKGNFPGRFSGRQFSNSRSEMNVSTLELGDSALYLCASSLGLDRGDQETQYFGPGTRLLVL.

The rearrangement links TRBV20-1 to TRBJ2-1; D possibly corresponds to TRBD2 (6 bases). The V gene lost 3 bases and the J gene lost 1 base, with 10 bases spanning the gap. Germline V gene data show CDR1 as DFQATT and CDR2 as SNEGSKA (reference sequence). The CDR3 consists of 14 residues. The CDR3 DNA reads TGCAGTGCTAGGTTACGGGAGTCCTACAATGAGCAGTTCTTC. Its translation is CSARLRESYNEQFF.

The V and J genes are TRBV12-3 or TRBV12-4 and TRBJ2-3; 7 bases agree with TRBD2. After removal of 3 bases from V and 5 bases from J, the junction contained 5 bases not matched to a gene. The length of the CDR3 is 14 residues. The CDR3 coding sequence is TGTGCCAGCAGTTTTTCGGGCGGGAGAGATACGCAGTATTTT. The encoded protein is CASSFSGGRDTQYF.

J is TRBJ2-1 and V is TRBV3-1; no clear D gene. Trimming pared 5 bases from V and 9 bases from J, leaving 8 bases between. The germline CDR1 and CDR2 sequences are LGHDT and YNNKEL (reference sequence). The CDR3 length is 11 residues. The CDR3 DNA reads TGTGCCAGCAGCGATCCCGGTGAGCAGTTCTTC. Translating it yields CASSDPGEQFF.

V usage is TRBV4-1 and J usage is TRBJ2-7; possible D gene TRBD1, 5 bases. CDR3 length equals 14 residues. The germline V gene encodes CDR1 MGHRA and CDR2 YSYEKL. Trimming removed 1 base from V and 2 bases from J, with 9 bases in between. The CDR3 loop is CASSQVAGTYEQYF. Written as DNA, the CDR3 is TGCGCCAGCAGCCAAGTAGCAGGGACCTACGAGCAGTACTTC.

In regard to this clonotype: A read error may explain this, as a much larger clone is one base away. The chain recombines TRBV6-5 with TRBJ2-3, with 8 bases matching TRBD2. Germline loops: CDR1 MNHEY, CDR2 SVGAGI. The ends lost 3 bases at V and 4 bases at J; junction bases unmatched: 12. The CDR3 totals 17 residues. This chain's CDR3 is CASSYLTTSGSPDTQYF. The CDR3, as DNA: TGTGCCAGCAGTTATTTGACCACTAGCGGTAGCCCAGATACGCAGTATTTT.

V usage is TRBV7-2 and J usage is TRBJ2-3, with D unclear. Germline-derived CDR1 and CDR2 are SGHTA and FQGNSA. V gave up 5 bases and J gave up 2 bases, with 8 bases separating them. CDR3 length equals 13 residues. The CDR3 is CASSTASTDTQYF. CDR3 sequence (DNA): TGTGCCAGCAGCACAGCTTCCACAGATACGCAGTATTTT.

The chain combines TRBV12-3 or TRBV12-4 with TRBJ2-7; possible D gene TRBD1, 5 bases. This CDR3 comprises 16 residues. V lost 5 bases, J lost 0 bases, and 17 bases lay in between. The CDR3 reads CASSPTFDSPSYEQYF. CDR3 coding DNA: TGTGCCAGCAGTCCGACCTTCGACAGTCCCTCCTACGAGCAGTACTTC.

This clonotype was seen at least ten times. Relative to the germline gene, one junction end is altered; a read error may explain this. The chain carries TRBV5-1 and TRBJ2-3; 7 nucleotides align to TRBD1. The CDR3 loop spans 15 amino acids. Germline CDR1 is SGHRS and CDR2 is YFSETQ. CDR3 protein: CASSLGTASTDTQYF. For the CDR3, the DNA is TGTGCCAGCAGCTTAGGGACAGCTAGCACAGATACGCAGTATTTT.

This clonotype was counted between two and nine times. The chain has TRBV20-1 and TRBJ2-7, with D possibly matching TRBD2 (6 bases). V lost 3 bases to trimming and J lost 1 base, with 16 bases between them. The germline V gene encodes CDR1 DFQATT and CDR2 SNEGSKA (reference sequence). This CDR3 contains 15 residues. The CDR3 DNA is TGCAGTGCTAGGCTCCCGGGAGTTGGATCCTACGAGCAGTACTTC. Translating gives CSARLPGVGSYEQYF.

The chain carries TRBV6-1 and TRBJ2-1, with TRBD1 identical over 7 bases. V lost 5 bases, J lost 4 bases, and 8 bases stayed unmatched. The CDR3 has 15 amino acids. In germline, CDR1 is MNHNS, CDR2 SASEGT. The CDR3 protein is CASSQTGSAYNEQFF. DNA for the CDR3: TGTGCCAGCAGTCAGACAGGGTCAGCGTACAATGAGCAGTTCTTC.